Listed below are T cell receptor beta chains from one sample, sequenced in a study of T cells after yellow fever vaccination. TCRdb passed the 5' RACE reads through MiXCR, listing each CDR3 protein once. This table holds around 67,000 distinct CDR3 sequences, roughly 7.4% found once. The material sequenced was CD8+ T cells sorted from PBMCs, taken less than 6 days after the first yellow fever vaccination. The receptors were gathered from a man aged 18 to 30 who received the YFV17D yellow fever vaccine. The CDR3 runs from the conserved cysteine through the conserved F or W. Each record gives: clone size, D gene, J gene, V gene, CDR3 protein, CDR3 DNA. D genes are given only for firm matches. Clone size, where shown, is once, few, many, or a class for clones that have expanded.

>few|.|TRBJ2-7|TRBV12-5
CASGFFGKWSYEQYF
TGTGCTAGTGGTTTCTTCGGTAAATGGTCCTACGAGCAGTACTTC
>.|.|TRBJ2-7|TRBV18
CASSPGRTTHSYEQYF
TGTGCCAGCTCACCAGGGCGTACAACCCACTCCTACGAGCAGTACTTC
>.|.|TRBJ2-3|TRBV6-2/TRBV6-3
CTSSTDYSGADTQYF
TGTACCAGCAGTACGGACTATAGCGGCGCAGATACGCAGTATTTT
>few|.|TRBJ2-2|TRBV12-3/TRBV12-4
CASSLTRGAGELFF
TGTGCCAGCAGTTTAACTAGGGGGGCCGGGGAGCTGTTTTTT
>few|.|TRBJ2-1|TRBV19
CASSIAQNPVYNEQFF
TGTGCCAGTAGTATAGCCCAGAACCCGGTCTACAATGAGCAGTTCTTC
>.|TRBD1|TRBJ1-1|TRBV5-4
CASSSTGTAIGAFF
TGTGCCAGCAGCTCAACCGGGACAGCTATCGGAGCTTTCTTT
>many|TRBD2|TRBJ2-1|TRBV2
CASRDGTSGAGEQFF
TGTGCCAGCAGGGACGGGACTAGCGGGGCCGGTGAGCAGTTCTTC
>.|TRBD1|TRBJ2-7|TRBV19
CASSRAGGSLEQYF
TGTGCCAGTAGTAGGGCAGGGGGTTCCCTCGAGCAGTACTTC
>.|TRBD1|TRBJ1-1|TRBV7-9
CASSLDDRGDTEAFF
TGTGCCAGCAGCTTAGATGACAGGGGGGACACTGAAGCTTTCTTT
>.|.|TRBJ1-5|TRBV28
CASTETSNQPQHF
TGTGCCAGCACCGAGACTAGCAATCAGCCCCAGCATTTT
>.|.|TRBJ1-6|TRBV6-1
CASSEWVESYNSPLHF
TGTGCCAGCAGTGAGTGGGTGGAGTCCTATAATTCACCCCTCCACTTT
>.|.|TRBJ1-4|TRBV4-2
CASSQVRDGDEEKLFF
TGTGCCAGCAGCCAAGTACGGGACGGCGACGAGGAAAAACTGTTTTTT
>.|.|TRBJ1-6|TRBV10-3
CAISGGATNSPLHF
TGTGCCATCAGTGGCGGGGCCACCAATTCACCCCTCCACTTT
>many|TRBD1|TRBJ2-2|TRBV29-1
CSVEVRDRNTGELFF
TGCAGCGTGGAGGTTCGGGACAGAAACACCGGGGAGCTGTTTTTT
>many|.|TRBJ2-5|TRBV12-3/TRBV12-4
CASSPGTLQETQYF
TGTGCCAGCAGTCCCGGGACACTCCAAGAGACCCAGTACTTC
>many|.|TRBJ1-1|TRBV25-1
CASAGWGATEAFF
TGTGCCAGCGCAGGGTGGGGGGCCACTGAAGCTTTCTTT
>.|.|TRBJ2-7|TRBV20-1
CSARDWDYEQYF
TGCAGTGCTAGAGATTGGGATTACGAGCAGTACTTC
>many|TRBD1|TRBJ2-7|TRBV14
CASSQPPGQPLYEQYF
TGTGCCAGCAGCCAACCTCCGGGACAGCCACTCTACGAGCAGTACTTC
>few|.|TRBJ2-2|TRBV7-6
CASRLGAGELFF
TGTGCCAGCAGACTGGGGGCCGGGGAGCTGTTTTTT
>few|TRBD1|TRBJ1-6|TRBV9
CASSLTGARSPLHF
TGTGCCAGCAGCCTTACAGGGGCTCGTTCACCCCTCCACTTT
>medium-sized|.|TRBJ2-7|TRBV29-1
CSVFLDSSSYEQYF
TGCAGCGTTTTCCTAGACTCAAGCTCCTACGAGCAGTACTTC
>.|.|TRBJ1-1|TRBV6-1
CASSNWDTNTEAFF
TGTGCCAGCAGTAATTGGGACACGAACACTGAAGCTTTCTTT
>many|.|TRBJ2-2|TRBV27
CASSFAGGELFF
TGTGCCAGCAGCTTCGCGGGCGGGGAGCTGTTTTTT
>many|TRBD1|TRBJ1-2|TRBV5-8
CASRYRGQDGYTF
TGTGCCAGCAGGTACAGGGGGCAGGATGGCTACACCTTC
>few|TRBD1|TRBJ2-2|TRBV7-7
CASSLYPKTGGTGELFF
TGTGCCAGCAGCTTATACCCTAAAACAGGGGGGACCGGGGAGCTGTTTTTT
>many|.|TRBJ2-7|TRBV6-2/TRBV6-3
CASSSAVSSYEQYF
TGTGCCAGCAGTTCAGCCGTTAGCTCCTACGAGCAGTACTTC
>many|.|TRBJ2-3|TRBV7-3
CASSLGQGIGNTQYF
TGTGCCAGCAGCTTAGGCCAGGGGATAGGGAATACGCAGTATTTT
>many|.|TRBJ2-7|TRBV9
CASSVRAGTEQYF
TGTGCCAGCAGCGTAAGGGCAGGGACCGAGCAGTACTTC
>few|.|TRBJ1-1|TRBV12-3/TRBV12-4
CATLSSLNTEAFF
TGTGCCACCCTTTCGTCCTTGAACACTGAAGCTTTCTTT
>.|TRBD2|TRBJ2-1|TRBV30
CAWSQLAGTYNEQFF
TGTGCCTGGAGTCAGCTAGCGGGCACTTACAATGAGCAGTTCTTC
>many|.|TRBJ1-1|TRBV29-1
CSVTGNTEAFF
TGCAGCGTTACTGGAAACACTGAAGCTTTCTTT
>many|TRBD1|TRBJ2-2|TRBV6-1
CASSQGQGLSGELFF
TGTGCCAGCAGTCAGGGACAGGGTTTGTCCGGGGAGCTGTTTTTT
>.|TRBD1|TRBJ1-2|TRBV7-9
CASSGYRGENYGYTF
TGTGCCAGCAGCGGATACAGGGGAGAAAACTATGGCTACACCTTC
>many|.|TRBJ2-3|TRBV27
CASSFGASTDTQYF
TGTGCCAGCAGTTTTGGTGCTAGCACAGATACGCAGTATTTT
>many|TRBD2|TRBJ2-1|TRBV12-3/TRBV12-4
CASTKAAGGLYNEQFF
TGTGCCAGCACCAAGGCCGCGGGGGGGCTCTACAATGAGCAGTTCTTC
>.|TRBD1|TRBJ1-1|TRBV6-2/TRBV6-3
CASSYLGQGPTEAFF
TGTGCCAGCAGTTACTTGGGACAGGGACCCACTGAAGCTTTCTTT
>many|.|TRBJ1-5|TRBV5-6
CASSLVGNQPQHF
TGTGCCAGCAGCTTGGTTGGCAATCAGCCCCAGCATTTT
>few|.|TRBJ2-3|TRBV12-3/TRBV12-4
CASRGPTDTQYF
TGTGCCAGCAGAGGACCCACAGATACGCAGTATTTT
>many|.|TRBJ1-6|TRBV15
CATRATQGAYSPLHF
TGTGCCACTAGGGCTACTCAAGGGGCTTATTCACCCCTCCACTTT
>few|.|TRBJ1-5|TRBV7-9
CASSFSDSRPQHF
TGTGCCAGCAGCTTTTCGGACTCTAGGCCCCAGCATTTT
>many|.|TRBJ2-1|TRBV18
CASSPSALSYNEQFF
TGTGCCAGCTCACCATCGGCCCTATCCTACAATGAGCAGTTCTTC
>many|TRBD1|TRBJ1-5|TRBV10-3
CAISDFDRVGQPQHF
TGTGCCATCAGTGATTTTGACAGGGTGGGTCAGCCCCAGCATTTT
>few|.|TRBJ2-5|TRBV4-1
CASSHAYQETQYF
TGCGCCAGCAGCCATGCGTACCAAGAGACCCAGTACTTC
>many|.|TRBJ2-1|TRBV5-1
CASGAVGNEQFF
TGCGCCAGCGGTGCGGTTGGCAATGAGCAGTTCTTC
>many|.|TRBJ2-3|TRBV7-9
CASSSHDTQYF
TGTGCCAGCAGCTCACACGATACGCAGTATTTT
>few|TRBD2|TRBJ2-1|TRBV6-1
CASGKGRALYYNEQFF
TGTGCCAGCGGGAAGGGGAGGGCCCTATACTACAATGAGCAGTTCTTC
>.|TRBD2|TRBJ2-7|TRBV6-1
CASAPLAGVYEQYF
TGTGCCAGCGCCCCACTAGCGGGGGTATACGAGCAGTACTTC
>.|.|TRBJ1-1|TRBV4-3
CASSQDPTVGHLNTEAFF
TGCGCCAGCAGCCAAGATCCTACTGTGGGCCATTTGAACACTGAAGCTTTCTTT
>.|.|TRBJ2-1|TRBV5-6
CASSPTSWAIEQFF
TGTGCCAGCAGCCCCACTAGCTGGGCGATTGAGCAGTTCTTC
>.|TRBD2|TRBJ2-1|TRBV7-6
CASSLANRGGVLEFF
TGTGCCAGCAGCTTAGCCAACCGGGGGGGCGTACTCGAGTTCTTC
>many|TRBD1|TRBJ2-1|TRBV6-2/TRBV6-3
CASSMTGGVNEQFF
TGTGCCAGCAGTATGACAGGGGGCGTTAATGAGCAGTTCTTC
>few|.|TRBJ2-2|TRBV9
CASSVSGELFF
TGTGCCAGCAGCGTCAGCGGGGAGCTGTTTTTT